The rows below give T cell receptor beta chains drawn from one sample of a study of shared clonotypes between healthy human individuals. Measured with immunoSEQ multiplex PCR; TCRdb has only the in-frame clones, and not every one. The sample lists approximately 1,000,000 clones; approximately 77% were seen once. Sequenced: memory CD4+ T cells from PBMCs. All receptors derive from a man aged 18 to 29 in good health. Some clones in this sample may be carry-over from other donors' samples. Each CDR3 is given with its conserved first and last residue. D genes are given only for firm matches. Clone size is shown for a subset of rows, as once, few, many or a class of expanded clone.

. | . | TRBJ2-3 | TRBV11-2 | CASSFSEGPQYF | TGTGCCAGCAGCTTTTCGGAGGGCCCGCAGTATTTT
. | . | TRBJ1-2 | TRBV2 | CASGRDYYGYTF | TGTGCCAGCGGGAGAGACTACTATGGCTACACCTTC
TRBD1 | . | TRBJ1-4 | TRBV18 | CASSPPGTGQGTEKLFF | TGTGCCAGCTCACCACCTGGCACGGGACAGGGGACTGAAAAACTGTTTTTT
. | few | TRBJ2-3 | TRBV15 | CATSRDESTDTQYF | TGTGCCACCAGCAGAGATGAGTCTACAGATACGCAGTATTTT
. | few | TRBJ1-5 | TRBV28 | CASGLQGQPQHF | TGTGCCAGCGGGCTTCAAGGCCAGCCCCAGCATTTT
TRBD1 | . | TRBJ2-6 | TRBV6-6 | CASSRTGSGANVLTF | TGTGCCAGCAGTCGGACAGGGTCTGGGGCCAACGTCCTGACTTTC
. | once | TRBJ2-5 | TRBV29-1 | CSVDFVKQETQYF | TGCAGCGTTGATTTTGTCAAACAAGAGACCCAGTACTTC
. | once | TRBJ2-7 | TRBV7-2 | CASSLVVLSSYEQYF | TGTGCCAGCAGCTTAGTTGTGCTCAGCTCCTACGAGCAGTACTTC
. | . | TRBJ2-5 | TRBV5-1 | CASSLAGVGETQYF | TGCGCCAGCAGCTTGGCCGGAGTCGGGGAGACCCAGTACTTC
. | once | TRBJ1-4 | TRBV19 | CASRQGGTNEKLFF | TGTGCCAGTAGACAGGGAGGAACTAATGAAAAACTGTTTTTT
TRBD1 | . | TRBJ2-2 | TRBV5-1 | CASSRNPGQTRAGELFF | TGCGCCAGCAGCCGAAATCCGGGACAGACGCGCGCCGGGGAGCTGTTTTTT
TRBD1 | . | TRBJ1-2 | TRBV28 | CASSPTQGATGFNYGYTF | TGTGCCAGCAGTCCCACACAGGGGGCGACGGGTTTTAACTATGGCTACACCTTC
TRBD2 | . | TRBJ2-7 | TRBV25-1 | CASSIAGFYEQYF | TGTGCCAGCAGTATAGCGGGGTTCTACGAGCAGTACTTC
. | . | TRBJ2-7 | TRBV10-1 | CASSEGQRPYEQYF | TGCGCCAGCAGTGAAGGACAGCGACCCTACGAGCAGTACTTC
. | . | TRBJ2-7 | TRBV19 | CASSIWGEQYF | TGTGCCAGTAGTATATGGGGCGAGCAGTACTTC
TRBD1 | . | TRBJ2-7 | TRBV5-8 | CASSLALGGIYEQYF | TGTGCCAGCAGCTTGGCCCTAGGGGGCATCTACGAGCAGTACTTC
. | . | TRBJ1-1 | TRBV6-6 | CASSFNGGTTFF | TGTGCCAGCAGTTTTAACGGGGGGACAACTTTCTTT
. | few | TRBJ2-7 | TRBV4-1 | CASSRQRALTAYEQYF | TGCGCCAGCAGCCGGCAGCGAGCGTTAACCGCCTACGAGCAGTACTTC
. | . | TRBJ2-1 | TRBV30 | CAWGKPAWHNEQFF | TGTGCCTGGGGCAAACCGGCGTGGCACAATGAGCAGTTCTTC
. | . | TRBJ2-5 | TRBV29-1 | CSVEQGVKTQYF | TGCAGCGTTGAACAGGGTGTTAAGACCCAGTACTTC
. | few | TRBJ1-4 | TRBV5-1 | CASSLMAGASEKLFF | TGCGCCAGCAGCTTGATGGCAGGGGCATCTGAAAAACTGTTTTTT
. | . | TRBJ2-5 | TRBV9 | CASSVGSVQETQYF | TGTGCCAGCAGCGTTGGTAGCGTCCAAGAGACCCAGTACTTC
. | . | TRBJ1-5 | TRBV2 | CASSESNKPQHF | TGTGCCAGCAGTGAATCAAATAAGCCCCAGCATTTT
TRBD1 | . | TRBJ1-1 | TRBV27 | CASSISGTGSTEAFF | TGTGCCAGCAGTATTTCCGGGACAGGGAGCACTGAAGCTTTCTTT
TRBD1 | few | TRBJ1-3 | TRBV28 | CASSYAGTGGAHSGNTIYF | TGTGCCAGCAGTTACGCCGGGACAGGGGGCGCGCACTCTGGAAACACCATATATTTT